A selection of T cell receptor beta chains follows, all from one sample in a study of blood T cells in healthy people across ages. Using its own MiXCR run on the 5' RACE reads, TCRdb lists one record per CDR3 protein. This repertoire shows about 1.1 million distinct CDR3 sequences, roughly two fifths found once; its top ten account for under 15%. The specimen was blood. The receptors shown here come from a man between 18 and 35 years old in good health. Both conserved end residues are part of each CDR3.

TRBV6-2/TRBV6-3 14 CASSYPRTGHEQFF
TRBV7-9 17 CASSHYGPQGSYYGYTF
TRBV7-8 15 CASSQLRVSKNIQYF
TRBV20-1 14 CSARRQGEDHGYTF
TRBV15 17 CATRDGAGGSSYNEQYF
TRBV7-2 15 CASRTYEGKYNEQFF
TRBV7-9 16 CASSLVRSTRNSPPHF
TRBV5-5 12 CASRQEGYGYTF
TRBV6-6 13 CASSKGRSYEQYF
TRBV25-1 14 CASSEVSGGETQYF
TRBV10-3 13 CAISGTDVKELFF
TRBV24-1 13 CATEAGLYNEQFF
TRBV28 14 CASSQRAGNNEQFF
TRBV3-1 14 CASSQAPGSYEQYF
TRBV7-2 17 CASSLESGTSYRETQFF
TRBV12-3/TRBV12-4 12 CAGGLGTGELFF
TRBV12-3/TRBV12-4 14 CASTDSIPNYGYTF
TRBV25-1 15 CASSGGGQLNEKLFF
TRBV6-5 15 CASSSHDRVDTEAFF
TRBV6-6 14 CASSGRGEYNEQFF
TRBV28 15 CASRLEASTYNEQFF
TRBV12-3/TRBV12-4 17 CASSSGLAGGISDTQYF
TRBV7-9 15 CASSLYRPGGETQYF
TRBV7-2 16 CASSKWTGRNNYGYTF
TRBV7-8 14 CASSATTDHNEQFF
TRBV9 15 CASSGSGSYSYEQYF
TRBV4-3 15 CASSQDTTLYQPQHF
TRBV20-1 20 CSAQTGTVQIGDSGANVLTF
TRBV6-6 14 CASSYGGHNTEAFF
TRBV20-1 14 CSARGQPANYGYTF
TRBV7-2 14 CASSPTTGRYGYTF
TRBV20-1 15 CSARRGQGSSTEAFF
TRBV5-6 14 CASSYGTRPIEQYF
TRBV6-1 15 CASIPDRGSNYGYTF
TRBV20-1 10 CSATGRGYTF
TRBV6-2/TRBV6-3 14 CASSYVGVNTEAFF
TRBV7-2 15 CVSSLGQGLNYGYTF
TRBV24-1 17 CAASDPTSGGASDTQYF
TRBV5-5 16 CASSYEKTPGRSEQYF
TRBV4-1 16 CASSPGTGRTLETQYF
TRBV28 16 CASSFGGLAGTQPQHF
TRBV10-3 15 CAISASPGLGETQYF